There are a few counts of the clone carrying this TCR beta chain. Its target is unknown. The junction differs from germline at one of its ends, possibly a read error. These data belong to a study of CD8 T cells in ankylosing spondylitis. Study conclusions and caveats: Significantly higher representation of disease-linked clones was reported for matched ankylosing spondylitis synovial fluid.

Looked up from germline, CDR1 is SGHRS and CDR2 is YFSETQ. This CDR3 region has 13 residues. Construction of TCR beta libraries was performed using quantitative 5'-RACE with molecular barcodes. TCRdb re-derived calls from the 5' RACE reads in MiXCR, one entry per CDR3 protein. The repertoire holds about 260,000 distinct CDR3 sequences, with around 18% as singletons. The sequenced sample was blood, either unsorted or a sorted T cell fraction (not recorded which). The clonotype comes from a male donor with ankylosing spondylitis or in good health (not recorded which). V is TRBV5-1 and J is TRBJ2-1, with 16 bases fitting TRBD2. The CDR3 nucleotides are TGCGCCAGCAGCTCAGGGACTAGCGGGGGGGTCCTCTTC. Its translation: CASSSGTSGGVLF.